This entry lists 10 T cell receptor beta chains sequenced from one sample in a study of CD8 T cells in ankylosing spondylitis. TCRdb reprocessed the 5' RACE reads with MiXCR, giving one entry per CDR3 protein. The sample holds over 75,000 distinct CDR3 sequences, about 9% seen once. The sequencing sample was made of blood, either unsorted or a sorted T cell fraction (not recorded which). The receptors stem from a male donor with ankylosing spondylitis or in good health (not recorded which).

V usage is TRBV12-3 or TRBV12-4 and J usage is TRBJ2-7, with D maybe TRBD1 (6 bases). The ends were cut back, 5 bases at V and 7 bases at J, with 18 bases in the middle. The CDR3 loop spans 14 amino acids. The chain's CDR3 is CASSQTGRLGEQYF. The CDR3, as DNA: TGTGCCAGCAGTCAGACAGGACGGCTAGGGGAGCAGTACTTC.

This clonotype was observed a few times. This rearrangement joins TRBV4-2 to TRBJ2-7, with D unclear. With 4 bases removed from V and 2 bases from J, the gap between germline ends came to 9 bases. This CDR3 contains 13 residues. From germline, CDR1 is LGHNA and CDR2 YNFKEQ. The CDR3, as DNA: TGTGCCAGCAGCCCTTTGCCCCCCTACGAGCAGTACTTC. It is translated as CASSPLPPYEQYF.

The sample holds many counts of this clonotype. In DNA, the CDR3 is TGTGCCAGCAGTTTGCCTGGGGCGCGGAATCAGCCCCAGCATTTT. Translated, it gives CASSLPGARNQPQHF. The chain joins TRBV12-3 or TRBV12-4 to TRBJ1-5; D perhaps matches TRBD1 (5 bases). The V end was cut by 3 bases, the J end by 4 bases, with 13 bases between. The CDR3 runs 15 residues.

Many counts were recorded for this clonotype. The V call is TRBV7-9, the J call TRBJ2-3; TRBD1 agrees at 7 bases. The CDR3 is 15 amino acids. With 1 base clipped from V and 6 bases from J, the junction kept 7 bases outside the gene matches. Germline-derived CDR1 and CDR2 are SEHNR and FQNEAQ (reference sequence). The DNA for the CDR3 is TGTGCCAGCAGCTTAGAACAGGGGCTGATGGATACGCAGTATTTT. Translating gives CASSLEQGLMDTQYF. The full variable domain, its missing parts supplied by reference TRBV7-9 and TRBJ2-3, is DTGVSQNPRHKITKRGQNVTFRCDPISEHNRLYWYRQTLGQGPEFLTYFQNEAQLEKSRLLSDRFSAERPKGSFSTLEIQRTEQGDSAMYLCASSLEQGLMDTQYFGPGTRLTVL.

The table lists this clonotype with many counts. The chain employs TRBV7-2 and TRBJ2-3; D gene ambiguous. The V gene's germline CDR1 is SGHTA and CDR2 FQGNSA. Trimming took 2 bases from V and 2 from J, leaving 17 bases between them. The CDR3 totals 17 residues. Written as DNA, the CDR3 is TGTGCCAGCAGCTTACTACCCTCCGCGAGTCTCACAGATACGCAGTATTTT. It codes for CASSLLPSASLTDTQYF.

This clonotype was picked up many times. V gene TRBV20-1 combines with J gene TRBJ1-6; D not resolved. Deletions cut 2 bases from V and 7 bases from J, with 12 bases between. The length of the CDR3 is 14 residues. CDR1 is DFQATT and CDR2 is SNEGSKA in the germline V gene (reference sequence). In nucleotides, the CDR3 is TGCAGTGCTAGACTCCGGGGAGAAAATTCACCCCTCCACTTT. It is translated as CSARLRGENSPLHF.

This clonotype was observed a handful of times. The rearrangement joins TRBV18 to TRBJ2-7; a possible D gene is TRBD1 (5 bases). This CDR3 comprises 14 residues. The V end was cut by 2 bases, the J end by 4 bases, with 12 bases between. Looked up from germline, CDR1 is KGHSH and CDR2 is LQKENI. The CDR3 protein is CASSPSQGIYEQYF. For the CDR3, the DNA is TGTGCCAGCTCACCATCCCAGGGCATTTACGAGCAGTACTTC. The full variable domain, completed using reference TRBV18 and TRBJ2-7, is NAGVMQNPRHLVRRRGQEARLRCSPMKGHSHVYWYRQLPEEGLKFMVYLQKENIIDESGMPKERFSAEFPKEGPSILRIQQVVRGDSAAYFCASSPSQGIYEQYFGPGTRLTVT.

In its sample, this clonotype was seen many times. The chain links TRBV5-6 to TRBJ1-1; possible D gene TRBD1, 6 bases. Trimming took off 4 bases at V and 3 bases at J, with 13 bases between the two ends. Germline CDR1 and CDR2: SGHDT and YYEEEE. The CDR3 has 14 amino acids. This CDR3 reads CASSTPGAYTEAFF. The CDR3 coding sequence is TGTGCCAGCAGCACCCCAGGGGCGTACACTGAAGCTTTCTTT.

The sample holds many counts of this clonotype. The chain links TRBV20-1 to TRBJ2-1; the D gene could be TRBD1 or TRBD2 (5 bases each). Germline V lookup: CDR1 DFQATT, CDR2 SNEGSKA (reference sequence). The CDR3 spans 17 residues. Trimming stripped 8 bases from V and 2 bases from J, with 25 bases between. CDR3 sequence reads: CSSVRNRNRGPYNEQFF. CDR3 DNA: TGCAGTTCCGTGCGGAATAGAAACCGGGGACCCTACAATGAGCAGTTCTTC.

In this sample, this clonotype turned up many times. The chain joins TRBV19 to TRBJ1-1; the D gene is possibly TRBD1 (6 bases). This CDR3 is built from 14 residues. The ends were cut back, 5 bases at V and 1 base at J, with 11 bases in the middle. Germline V CDR1 and CDR2: LNHDA, SQIVND (reference sequence). The chain's CDR3 is CASSVDRKNTEAFF. In DNA, the CDR3 is TGTGCCAGTAGTGTGGACAGAAAGAACACTGAAGCTTTCTTT. The full variable domain, completed using reference TRBV19 and TRBJ1-1, is DGGITQSPKYLFRKEGQNVTLSCEQNLNHDAMYWYRQDPGQGLRLIYYSQIVNDFQKGDIAEGYSVSREKKESFPLTVTSAQKNPTAFYLCASSVDRKNTEAFFGQGTRLTVV.